These 6 T cell receptor beta chains were all obtained from the same sample, sequenced in a study of shared T cell receptors in the human thymus. The assay was immunoSEQ multiplex PCR, and TCRdb's table has in-frame clones only and misses some. This table has 500,000 to 750,000 clones, roughly 90% appearing once. The sample was also linked to a second study, of human thymus T cells.

Source material: thymocytes. The receptors were gathered from a boy in the first two years of life with a congenital heart defect.

The J gene is TRBJ2-7, the V gene TRBV28; the match to TRBD1 covers 8 bases. Germline V CDR1 and CDR2: MDHEN, SYDVKM. The CDR3 totals 19 residues. V gave up 4 bases and J gave up 3 bases; unmatched junction bases: 20. CDR3 sequence: CASSWEETGEDKMGYEQYF. The CDR3 DNA sequence: TGTGCCAGCAGTTGGGAGGAGACAGGGGAAGATAAAATGGGCTACGAGCAGTACTTC.

In DNA form, the CDR3 reads TGTGCCAGCAGCTTGGAGACAGGGCTCAACTATGGCTACACCTTC. The encoded protein is CASSLETGLNYGYTF. The chain combines TRBV7-2 with TRBJ1-2; 7 positions agree with TRBD1. Germline CDR1 reads SGHTA; CDR2 reads FQGNSA. With 3 bases clipped from V and 2 bases from J, the junction kept 6 bases outside the gene matches. The CDR3 has 15 residues.

The chain employs TRBV15 and TRBJ2-7; TRBD2 agrees at 7 bases. V gave up 3 bases and J gave up 3 bases; unmatched junction bases: 5. The CDR3 spans 14 residues. Germline CDR1 is LNHNV and CDR2 is YYDKDF (reference sequence). The CDR3 nucleotides read TGTGCCACCAGCAGCACTAGCGCGGACTACGAGCAGTACTTC. Protein product: CATSSTSADYEQYF.

The V and J genes are TRBV30 and TRBJ1-5, with D perhaps TRBD1 (6 bases). Germline CDR1 reads GTSNPN; CDR2 reads SVGIG (reference sequence). Trimming took 2 bases from V and 0 from J, leaving 17 bases between them. The CDR3 has 17 residues. In DNA form, the CDR3 reads TGTGCCTGGAGTCCACCTTGGAAGGGGGATAGCAATCAGCCCCAGCATTTT. This codes for CAWSPPWKGDSNQPQHF.

The chain uses TRBV15 and TRBJ1-5, with 9 nucleotides matching TRBD1. V gave up 0 bases and J gave up 5 bases; unmatched junction bases: 5. CDR1 is LNHNV, CDR2 YYDKDF, per germline (reference sequence). The CDR3 extends over 16 amino acids. CDR3 bases: TGTGCCACCAGCAGAGACCACAGGGGGCGCCATCAGCCCCAGCATTTT. This sequence encodes CATSRDHRGRHQPQHF.

The J gene is TRBJ2-5, the V gene TRBV10-3; 15 bases map to TRBD2. CDR3 length: 18 residues. Germline V gives CDR1 ENHRY, CDR2 SYGVKD. The V gene end was trimmed by 0 bases and the J gene end by 6 bases; junction bases not matched to a gene: 8. CDR3 in amino acids: CAISESGTSGRFGKTQYF. The CDR3 bases are TGTGCCATCAGTGAGTCCGGGACTAGCGGGAGGTTTGGAAAGACCCAGTACTTC.